This T cell receptor (beta chain) is from a study of T cell responses to AZD1222 COVID-19 vaccine. Only in-frame clones appear in the TCRdb table, and some are missing; sequencing was by immunoSEQ multiplex PCR. The table has tens of thousands of clones, about nine tenths seen once. The CDR3 has 17 amino acids. The source of this sequence is an adult in good health. The material sequenced was peripheral blood, taken on day 0 of AZD1222 vaccination. This chain links TRBV21-1 with TRBJ2-7. TRBV21-1 is described as a pseudogene. CDR3 nucleotide sequence: TGTGCCAGCAGCAAAGAGGGGCCGGGGGCCTTTATTAGGGAGCAGTACTTC. The encoded protein is CASSKEGPGAFIREQYF.